Shown below are 18 T cell receptor beta chains from a single sample sequenced in a study of cytomegalovirus exposure and HLA in healthy donors (dated by TCRdb to about 2017). The protocol used for the library was the immunoSEQ multiplex PCR assay. The multiplex PCR relied on a mix of 60 forward primers for TCR Vbeta segments and 13 reverse primers for TCR Jbeta segments. As stored in TCRdb, this immuneACCESS dataset retains in-frame rearrangements with V and J assigned. A fraction of the clones does not appear; measured against another copy, unresolved V genes explain less than half of the discrepancy, and the remainder lacks a known reason. The sample records 200,000 or so clones, around four fifths of which are singletons. Of the sample, 6.5% falls within the top ten clones. Sequencing was performed on PBMCs. The receptors shown here come from a woman between 50 and 59 years old in good health and CMV-seropositive.

The CDR3 region has the DNA TGTGCCAGCAGCCCTGGGGGGACAGAAAACTACGAGCAGTACTTC. It codes for CASSPGGTENYEQYF. The chain joins TRBV5-6 to TRBJ2-7, with a tentative D call TRBD1 (7 bases). V was clipped by 4 bases and J by 3 bases, with 17 bases between them. Germline CDR1 reads SGHDT; CDR2 reads YYEEEE. The CDR3 sequence is 15 residues long.

The V call is TRBV19, the J call TRBJ1-4, with 10 bases fitting TRBD1. This CDR3 is built from 15 residues. From germline, CDR1 is LNHDA and CDR2 SQIVND (reference sequence). V lost 4 bases and J lost 7; bases outside the gene matches: 6. The CDR3 loop reads CASSTPGQGREKLFF. The DNA of the CDR3 is TGTGCCAGTAGTACCCCGGGACAGGGGCGTGAAAAACTGTTTTTT.

This chain connects TRBV4-1 to TRBJ2-4; TRBD2 is a possible D gene (8 bases). Trimming removed 4 bases from V and 12 bases from J, with 28 bases in between. The germline gives CDR1 MGHRA, CDR2 YSYEKL. The CDR3 spans 17 residues. For the CDR3, the DNA is TGCGCCAGCAGCCTCAGGACTAGCCTAACCCTGCGGGACAGTCAGTACTTC. It specifies CASSLRTSLTLRDSQYF.

This clone was counted a single time. CDR3 DNA: TGTGCCAGTAGCCCAGGACTAGCCTTCACCGGGGAGCTGTTTTTT. It translates to CASSPGLAFTGELFF. The chain combines TRBV19 with TRBJ2-2; 8 bases map to TRBD2. The germline gives CDR1 LNHDA, CDR2 SQIVND (reference sequence). This CDR3 contains 15 residues. J gave up 4 bases and V 6 bases, and 7 bases lay outside the gene matches.

The chain links TRBV19 to TRBJ1-1, with 7 bases matching TRBD1. Germline V gene data show CDR1 as LNHDA and CDR2 as SQIVND (reference sequence). The V segment lost 3 bases and the J segment 2 bases; nucleotides outside the gene matches: 15. This CDR3 has 18 amino acids. CDR3 protein: CASSIRVTGTEVNTEAFF. The DNA for the CDR3 is TGTGCCAGTAGTATTCGGGTCACGGGGACAGAGGTCAACACTGAAGCTTTCTTT.

The V and J genes are TRBV2 and TRBJ2-7; 10 nucleotides line up with TRBD2. CDR1 is SNHLY and CDR2 is FYNNEI in the germline V gene. The CDR3 sequence is 15 residues long. J lost 1 base, V lost 6 bases, and 6 bases had no gene match. CDR3 sequence reads: CASRSTSGASYEQYF. The CDR3 DNA follows: TGTGCCAGCAGATCTACTAGCGGGGCATCCTACGAGCAGTACTTC.

The genes are TRBV6-5 and TRBJ2-7; D is possibly TRBD2 (7 bases). The CDR3 contains 15 residues. V was trimmed by 0 bases and J by 3 bases, leaving 12 bases between them. Germline CDR1 reads MNHEY; CDR2 reads SVGAGI. CDR3 bases: TGTGCCAGCAGTTACTCGGCAGGGGAGGGCTACGAGCAGTACTTC. Translating gives CASSYSAGEGYEQYF.

V gene TRBV29-1 combines with J gene TRBJ2-7; weak D call: TRBD2 (6 bases). V was pared by 5 bases and J by 4 bases, with 9 bases between. Looked up from germline, CDR1 is SQVTM and CDR2 is ANQGSEA. The CDR3 runs 11 residues. CDR3: CSVSRGYEQYF. The DNA for the CDR3 is TGCAGCGTTAGTCGGGGGTACGAGCAGTACTTC.

The chain combines TRBV9 with TRBJ1-3; D gene uncertain. The CDR3 extends over 15 amino acids. Trimming took 0 bases from V and 4 from J, leaving 11 bases between them. CDR1 SGDLS and CDR2 YYNGEE come from the germline V gene. Here the CDR3 DNA reads TGTGCCAGCAGCGTAGGGCAGGCGCCGGGAAACACCATATATTTT. Its protein product is CASSVGQAPGNTIYF. Based on the CDR3 plus reference TRBV9 and TRBJ1-3, the full variable domain is DSGVTQTPKHLITATGQRVTLRCSPRSGDLSVYWYQQSLDQGLQFLIQYYNGEERAKGNILERFSAQQFPDLHSELNLSSLELGDSALYFCASSVGQAPGNTIYFGEGSWLTVV.

The V gene is TRBV5-1, the J gene TRBJ2-7; 7 bases align to TRBD1. The CDR3 is made up of 17 amino acids. Germline values: CDR1 SGHRS, CDR2 YFSETQ. V shed 4 bases, J shed 3 bases, and the junction held 16 bases outside the gene matches. CDR3 nucleotides: TGCGCCAGCAGCCCGGGTGTAGGGGGCCGGGCGGTCTACGAGCAGTACTTC. This codes for CASSPGVGGRAVYEQYF.

The chain has TRBV6-6 and TRBJ2-7; a weak D match, TRBD1 (5 bases). Germline V CDR1 and CDR2: MNHNY, SVGAGI (reference sequence). This CDR3 contains 12 residues. V was pared by 4 bases and J by 13 bases, with 17 bases between. CDR3 protein: CASSSPRQGPYF. As DNA, the CDR3 is TGTGCCAGCAGTTCACCCCGCCAGGGCCCATACTTC.

The V and J genes are TRBV28 and TRBJ1-4; a weak D match, TRBD1 (6 bases). Between the trimmed V and J ends, which lost 3 bases and 8 bases, there was a span of 13 bases. The CDR3 is 14 amino acids. Germline CDR1 and CDR2: MDHEN and SYDVKM. CDR3 loop: CASSLGRQGEKLFF. The CDR3 DNA reads TGTGCCAGCAGTTTGGGTAGGCAGGGGGAAAAACTGTTTTTT.

The chain employs TRBV5-1 and TRBJ2-1, with D possibly TRBD2 on 5 matching bases. V gave up 3 bases and J gave up 0 bases, with 25 bases separating them. Germline CDR1 reads SGHRS; CDR2 reads YFSETQ. The CDR3 is made up of 20 amino acids. DNA for the CDR3: TGCGCCAGCAGCTCGACGGGGAAATTTCATTCGAATCGCTCCTACAATGAGCAGTTCTTC. Translating it yields CASSSTGKFHSNRSYNEQFF.

The chain has TRBV29-1 and TRBJ1-2; D is uncertain. CDR3 length: 15 residues. Germline CDR1 reads SQVTM; CDR2 reads ANQGSEA. Trimming pared 3 bases from V and 6 bases from J, leaving 20 bases between. The CDR3 loop is CSVDTLSRAEDGYTF. The CDR3 DNA reads as TGCAGCGTTGACACCCTGTCTCGTGCGGAGGATGGCTACACCTTC.

This chain uses TRBV5-5 with TRBJ2-5, with TRBD1 matching 9 bases. The germline CDR1 and CDR2 sequences are SGHKS and YYEKEE (reference sequence). J lost 6 bases, V lost 0 bases, and 9 bases had no gene match. The CDR3 is 16 residues long. The CDR3 protein is CASSLEIQGAVKTQYF. For the CDR3, the DNA is TGTGCCAGCAGCTTGGAAATACAGGGGGCTGTAAAGACCCAGTACTTC.

This chain links TRBV27 with TRBJ1-2; possible D gene TRBD1, 5 bases. Germline V gives CDR1 MNHEY, CDR2 SMNVEV (reference sequence). Trimming pared 8 bases from V and 4 bases from J, leaving 14 bases between. This CDR3 spans 13 amino acids. The CDR3 here is CASGPGKSYGYTF. CDR3 sequence (DNA): TGTGCCAGCGGACCAGGGAAAAGCTATGGCTACACCTTC.

This sequence joins TRBV28 and TRBJ1-6; 9 nucleotides line up with TRBD1. V was clipped by 3 bases and J by 6 bases; unmatched bases: 9. The germline V gene encodes CDR1 MDHEN and CDR2 SYDVKM. This CDR3 has 17 residues. The CDR3 DNA sequence: TGTGCCAGCAGTTTGTGGGACAGGGTCCGGTCTAATTCACCCCTCCACTTT. This encodes CASSLWDRVRSNSPLHF.

The gene calls are TRBV7-6 and TRBJ2-3, with TRBD2 matching 7 bases. Germline CDR1 and CDR2: SGHVS and FNYEAQ. V lost 5 bases, J lost 4 bases, and 12 bases stayed unmatched. This CDR3 has 16 residues. Here the CDR3 DNA reads TGTGCCAGCAGCCCCCAATTTGCGGGAGTGGCAGATACGCAGTATTTT. It is translated as CASSPQFAGVADTQYF.